The entry below gives a single T cell receptor beta chain sequence along with its context. Antigen unknown. As for time point: pretreatment peripheral blood. A total of 1 to 8 samples per patient were collected pretreatment and on-treatment. This specimen comes from a study of PD-L1 blockade in urothelial cancer. In the study overall: When blood samples were assessed, the median T cell count was around 150,000.

TCRdb's copy holds only in-frame clones and misses some; the assay was immunoSEQ multiplex PCR. Altogether some 46,000 clones are present, approximately 80% being singletons, with the ten largest covering 15% to 20%. General study results and limits: Blood TCR clonality below the median before treatment was a predictor of better survival.

CDR1 SGHRS and CDR2 YFSETQ come from the germline V gene. V lost 3 bases and J lost 0; bases outside the gene matches: 12. The CDR3 runs 17 residues. Sequenced here: PBMCs, sampled around atezolizumab (anti-PD-L1) treatment. The genes are TRBV5-1 and TRBJ2-7; 7 bases fit TRBD2. This TCR was sampled from a man aged 60-69 years with urothelial cancer. The CDR3 DNA reads TGCGCCAGCAGCTCCTTGGCTAGCGGTACGAGCTCCTACGAGCAGTACTTC. It is translated as CASSSLASGTSSYEQYF.